A single sample gave rise to the 30 T cell receptor beta chains below, sequenced in a study of T cells in Graves' hyperthyroidism and ophthalmopathy. Amplified TCR beta CDR3 regions came from RNA transcripts. The HTBI primer set drove a first-round RT-PCR of the TCR CDR3. TCRdb used MiXCR to reprocess the multiplex PCR reads, holding one entry per CDR3 protein. The table has under 400,000 distinct CDR3 sequences, over 11% seen once; the top ten hold roughly 9.6%. Sequenced material: blood. The receptors here all came from a woman aged 55-75 years with Graves' hyperthyroidism.

This clonotype was found many times. CDR3 in DNA: TGTGCCACCAAGGGACTGGAGAGCACAGATACGCAGTATTTT. This translates into CATKGLESTDTQYF. The chain combines TRBV2 with TRBJ2-3; D is perhaps TRBD2 (6 bases). V lost 10 bases, J lost 0 bases, and 14 bases lay in between. The CDR3 runs to 14 residues. Germline V gives CDR1 SNHLY, CDR2 FYNNEI.

The chain has TRBV19 and TRBJ2-1; D is unclear. The CDR3 is 16 residues long. Looked up from germline, CDR1 is LNHDA and CDR2 is SQIVND (reference sequence). The germline V and J ends were trimmed by 7 bases and 0 bases, with 16 bases remaining between them. The CDR3 bases are TGTGCCAGTACTAATGCCGAGGCGTTCTCCTACAATGAGCAGTTCTTC. Protein: CASTNAEAFSYNEQFF.

This clonotype was counted ten times or more. The V gene is TRBV12-3 or TRBV12-4, the J gene TRBJ2-2; unclear D gene. V lost 6 bases, J lost 6 bases, and 5 bases lay in between. The length of the CDR3 is 11 residues. The CDR3 DNA sequence: TGTGCCAGCAGCCCTGCCGGGGAGCTGTTTTTT. Translation gives CASSPAGELFF.

Many counts were recorded for this clonotype. The chain has TRBV27 and TRBJ2-7; tentatively, D is TRBD1 or TRBD2 (5 bases each). CDR3 length: 15 residues. The V gene lost 8 bases and the J gene lost 0 bases, with 17 bases spanning the gap. CDR1 is MNHEY and CDR2 is SMNVEV in the germline V gene (reference sequence). The CDR3: CASSYQGVLSYEQYF. DNA of the CDR3: TGTGCCAGCTCCTATCAGGGAGTCCTCTCCTACGAGCAGTACTTC.

The chain carries TRBV5-1 and TRBJ2-2; weak D call: TRBD1 (6 bases). CDR3 length: 17 residues. Germline loops: CDR1 SGHRS, CDR2 YFSETQ. Trimming shortened V by 0 bases and J by 2 bases, and 14 bases separated the two germline ends. CDR3 DNA sequence: TGCGCCAGCAGCTTGGGCTCCCCGGGACAAAACACCGGGGAGCTGTTTTTT. It encodes CASSLGSPGQNTGELFF.

This clonotype was picked up a small number of times. This chain joins TRBV11-2 and TRBJ1-2; TRBD1 matches 7 bases. This CDR3 is 12 amino acids long. J lost 1 base, V lost 10 bases, and 3 bases had no gene match. Germline CDR1 reads SGHAT; CDR2 reads FQNNGV. The chain's CDR3 is CANGTDNYGYTF. The CDR3 nucleotides are TGTGCCAACGGGACAGATAACTATGGCTACACCTTC.

In its sample, this clonotype was seen many times. This chain joins TRBV20-1 and TRBJ2-7; 7 bases map to TRBD2. The J segment lost 3 bases and the V segment lost 6 bases, leaving 11 bases of the junction unmatched. CDR1 and CDR2 from the germline V gene are DFQATT and SNEGSKA (reference sequence). The length of the CDR3 is 14 residues. In DNA, the CDR3 is TGCAGTGCCCACGCAAGCGGGATTGTCTACGAGCAGTACTTC. Translation gives CSAHASGIVYEQYF.

This clonotype was recorded many times. J is TRBJ2-7 and V is TRBV28; D possibly matches TRBD1 or TRBD2 (5 bases each). The CDR3 runs 15 residues. Trimming left V 6 bases short and J 0 bases short, with 15 bases between. In germline, CDR1 is MDHEN, CDR2 SYDVKM. CDR3 in DNA: TGTGCCAGCAGCTCAGGGACGCCAAGCTCCTACGAGCAGTACTTC. Translated, it gives CASSSGTPSSYEQYF.

This clonotype has at least ten counts. The chain couples TRBV10-3 to TRBJ2-3; tentative D call: TRBD2 (6 bases). From germline, CDR1 is ENHRY and CDR2 SYGVKD. This CDR3 is 14 amino acids long. Trimming cost V 7 bases and J 5 bases, with 16 bases left between them. CDR3 coding DNA: TGTGCCATCAAGGGGACTCCTGCCGGAGATACGCAGTATTTT. It yields the protein CAIKGTPAGDTQYF.

This clonotype was counted at least ten times. The V call is TRBV28, the J call TRBJ2-7; D assignment may be TRBD1 or TRBD2 (5 bases each). The CDR3 runs to 15 residues. CDR1 is MDHEN, CDR2 SYDVKM, per germline. V lost 5 bases to trimming and J lost 2 bases, with 16 bases between them. The CDR3, as DNA: TGTGCCAGCAGTACAGTCGGGACGGTGGCCTACGAGCAGTACTTC. Translated: CASSTVGTVAYEQYF.

This clonotype was recorded many times. V and J are TRBV3-1 and TRBJ1-3; the D is unclear. CDR1 and CDR2 (germline): LGHDT, YNNKEL (reference sequence). V shed 1 base and J shed 4 bases, with 14 bases lying between them. The CDR3 covers 16 residues. The CDR3 reads CASSQGHGSGGNTIYF. The CDR3 DNA is TGTGCCAGCAGCCAAGGCCACGGTAGCGGAGGAAACACCATATATTTT.

This clonotype is a singleton in its sample. One base away lies a much larger clone, so this may be a sequencing read error. The chain links TRBV5-1 to TRBJ2-7; D uncertain. The J call may be wrong; the DNA end is better matched by TRBJ2-1. From germline, CDR1 is SGHRS and CDR2 YFSETQ. CDR3 length: 15 residues. DNA of the CDR3: TGCGCCAGCAGCTTGGGGTGGGGAATCAGCTACGAGCAGTTCTTC. Amino acids: CASSLGWGISYEQFF.

The chain has TRBV10-2 and TRBJ2-5; D uncertain. V lost 2 bases and J lost 4, with 5 bases in between. This CDR3 contains 12 residues. CDR1 WSHSY and CDR2 SAAADI come from the germline V gene. The CDR3 nucleotides read TGCGCCAGCAGTGAGATTCGAGAGACCCAGTACTTC. As protein: CASSEIRETQYF.

The CDR3 coding sequence is TGTGCCAGCAGCCAAGTGAGCGGGGGGGCGTGGAATGAGCAGTTCTTC. It encodes CASSQVSGGAWNEQFF. The chain links TRBV4-2 to TRBJ2-1, with 10 bases that match TRBD2. The CDR3 has 16 amino acids. The germline CDR1 and CDR2 sequences are LGHNA and YNFKEQ. The V and J ends lost 1 base and 7 bases, in that order; junction bases with no gene match: 7.

This clonotype was recorded a few times. The chain joins TRBV6-5 to TRBJ2-1; tentative D call: TRBD2 (5 bases). Germline CDR1 MNHEY, CDR2 SVGAGI. This CDR3 region has 11 residues. The V end was cut by 1 base, the J end by 13 bases, with 8 bases between. The CDR3 loop is CASSYFGEQFF. As DNA, the CDR3 is TGTGCCAGCAGTTACTTCGGGGAACAGTTCTTC.

V usage is TRBV5-1 and J usage is TRBJ1-3; TRBD1 matches at 7 bases. The CDR3 is 15 amino acids. Germline V gene data show CDR1 as SGHRS and CDR2 as YFSETQ. V gave up 4 bases and J gave up 1 base; unmatched junction bases: 5. The chain's CDR3 is CASSQETGSGNTIYF. In DNA, the CDR3 is TGCGCCAGCAGCCAGGAGACAGGGTCTGGAAACACCATATATTTT.

This clonotype was found many times. J is TRBJ2-5 and V is TRBV2; D is unclear. CDR3 length: 12 residues. The germline gives CDR1 SNHLY, CDR2 FYNNEI. The V end was cut by 6 bases, the J end by 5 bases, with 10 bases between. The CDR3 sequence: CASSTMGETQYF. CDR3 bases: TGTGCCAGCAGCACCATGGGGGAGACCCAGTACTTC.

The sample holds many counts of this clonotype. V usage is TRBV30 and J usage is TRBJ2-1; 7 nucleotides line up with TRBD2. Trimming cost V 1 base and J 9 bases; bases outside gene matches: 6. The germline V gene has CDR1 GTSNPN and CDR2 SVGIG (reference sequence). The CDR3 has 13 residues. For the CDR3, the DNA is TGTGCCTGGAGTGCCCACCCGGGGGGTGAGCAGTTCTTC. Protein product: CAWSAHPGGEQFF.

This clonotype occurred a few times. The V and J genes are TRBV7-2 and TRBJ2-1, with 9 bases aligning to TRBD2. Germline values: CDR1 SGHTA, CDR2 FQGNSA. The length of the CDR3 is 15 residues. J gave up 7 bases and V 1 base, and 5 bases lay outside the gene matches. CDR3 nucleotide sequence: TGTGCCAGCAGCTTAGGGCTAGCGGGATTGAATGAGCAGTTCTTC. Residues: CASSLGLAGLNEQFF.

This clonotype was seen a few times. The chain links TRBV6-1 to TRBJ2-7, with TRBD2 matching 9 bases. The CDR3 is made up of 16 amino acids. Germline V gene sequence: CDR1 MNHNS, CDR2 SASEGT. V was pared by 1 base and J by 3 bases, with 7 bases of the junction left unmatched. Written as DNA, the CDR3 is TGTGCCAGCAGTGAAGTTAGCGGGGGCCCCCTCTACGAGCAGTACTTC. Amino acid sequence: CASSEVSGGPLYEQYF.

This clonotype showed up many times. The chain joins TRBV28 to TRBJ2-5; TRBD1 might be the D (6 bases). The CDR3 has 15 amino acids. The V gene lost 5 bases and the J gene lost 4 bases, with 17 bases spanning the gap. Germline V CDR1 and CDR2: MDHEN, SYDVKM. CDR3 coding DNA: TGTGCCAGCAGTCTCCCGGACAGCGGCCCAGAGACCCAGTACTTC. It yields the protein CASSLPDSGPETQYF.

A few counts support this clonotype. This chain uses TRBV20-1 with TRBJ1-2, with TRBD1 matching 8 bases. Germline loops: CDR1 DFQATT, CDR2 SNEGSKA (reference sequence). The CDR3 spans 13 residues. Trimming at V came to 7 bases and at J to 8 bases, leaving 12 bases not matched to a gene. CDR3 sequence: CSVETGVLPGYTF. CDR3 bases: TGCAGTGTCGAGACAGGGGTCCTGCCGGGCTACACCTTC.

The chain uses TRBV10-3 and TRBJ2-3; TRBD2 matches 13 bases. Germline CDR1 and CDR2: ENHRY and SYGVKD. The CDR3 loop spans 16 amino acids. Trimming at V came to 5 bases and at J to 4 bases, leaving 6 bases not matched to a gene. The CDR3 nucleotides read TGTGCCATCAGTTTCACTAGCGGGAGGGGCCCAGATACGCAGTATTTT. Its protein is CAISFTSGRGPDTQYF.

This clonotype appeared a few times. This chain connects TRBV11-2 to TRBJ1-5; 7 nucleotides match TRBD1. V dropped 1 base and J dropped 7; count of bases not matched to a gene: 7. The V gene's germline CDR1 is SGHAT and CDR2 FQNNGV. The CDR3 runs to 15 residues. The CDR3 protein is CASSLVPQGCQPQHF. CDR3 sequence (DNA): TGTGCCAGCAGCTTAGTCCCACAGGGGTGCCAGCCCCAGCATTTT.

This clonotype was seen at least ten times. The rearrangement links TRBV12-3 or TRBV12-4 to TRBJ2-1, with D possibly matching TRBD1 (6 bases). V was shortened by 4 bases and J by 7 bases, with 8 bases between the two germline ends. This CDR3 contains 12 residues. CDR3 bases: TGTGCCAGCAGTTCCCAGGGGAATGAGCAGTTCTTC. Translating it yields CASSSQGNEQFF.

As concerns this clonotype: A much larger clone lies one base from this, so it may be a read error. This chain uses TRBV19 with TRBJ2-3, with TRBD2 matching over 8 bases. Germline assignment: CDR1 LNHDA and CDR2 SQIVND (reference sequence). The CDR3 runs 13 residues. V dropped 7 bases and J dropped 3; count of bases not matched to a gene: 3. Here the CDR3 reads CASTASGTDTQYF. CDR3 nucleotide sequence: TGTGCCAGTACCGCTAGCGGGACAGATACGCAGTATTTT.

This clonotype showed up many times. The rearrangement links TRBV12-5 to TRBJ1-5; a possible D gene is TRBD1 (5 bases). In germline, CDR1 is LGHNT, CDR2 FRNRAP. V was trimmed by 7 bases and J by 0 bases, leaving 19 bases between them. The CDR3 covers 17 residues. CDR3 region: CASASPGSSGSNQPQHF. Written as DNA, the CDR3 is TGTGCTAGTGCGTCGCCAGGGTCGTCTGGTAGCAATCAGCCCCAGCATTTT.

This clonotype came up many times. The chain joins TRBV12-5 to TRBJ2-5; D is perhaps TRBD2 (6 bases). Trimming removed 5 bases from V and 5 bases from J, with 18 bases in between. CDR3 size: 15 residues. CDR1 and CDR2 from the germline V gene are LGHNT and FRNRAP. CDR3 sequence reads: CASGPSELARETQYF. CDR3 DNA sequence: TGTGCTAGTGGTCCGTCGGAACTAGCAAGGGAGACCCAGTACTTC. The full variable domain, in which reference TRBV12-5 and TRBJ2-5 provide the parts outside the CDR3, is DARVTQTPRHKVTEMGQEVTMRCQPILGHNTVFWYRQTMMQGLELLAYFRNRAPLDDSGMPKDRFSAEMPDATLATLKIQPSEPRDSAVYFCASGPSELARETQYFGPGTRLLVL.

This clonotype was counted ten times or more. The chain recombines TRBV28 with TRBJ2-3, with 9 bases fitting TRBD2. V lost 4 bases and J lost 7; bases outside the gene matches: 18. The CDR3 totals 18 residues. Germline-derived CDR1 and CDR2 are MDHEN and SYDVKM. The CDR3 DNA is TGTGCCAGCAGTTCGCAAGCATTAGGTAGCGGGAGTGTAAATACGCAGTATTTT. This encodes CASSSQALGSGSVNTQYF.

Only a few counts were recorded for this clonotype. The CDR3 nucleotides read TGTGCCAGCAGCCGGGGACTAGCGGGCCTTCCAGATACGCAGTATTTT. Translated: CASSRGLAGLPDTQYF. V is TRBV3-1 and J is TRBJ2-3; TRBD2 matches 12 bases. V shed 4 bases, J shed 4 bases, and the junction held 6 bases outside the gene matches. CDR1 and CDR2 from the germline V gene are LGHDT and YNNKEL (reference sequence). The CDR3 loop spans 16 amino acids.